Listed below are T cell receptor beta chains from one sample, sequenced in a study of shared clonotypes between healthy human individuals. Profiled with immunoSEQ multiplex PCR; TCRdb holds only in-frame clones, not every one. The sample lists under 2.5 million clones; approximately 90% were seen once. The sequenced sample was naive CD4+ T cells from PBMCs. The source is a man younger than 30 in good health. Some clones in this sample may be carry-over from other donors' samples. CDR3s include the opening cysteine and the closing phenylalanine or tryptophan. A D gene is named only where the DNA matches it firmly. The listing skips clone size in some rows; elsewhere it reads once, few, many or a size class.

clone size	V gene	D gene	J gene	CDR3 protein	CDR3 DNA
-	TRBV28	-	TRBJ2-7	CASSSRDFVSHEQYF	TGTGCCAGCAGTTCCCGGGACTTCGTTTCCCACGAGCAGTACTTC
-	TRBV2	-	TRBJ1-4	CASSGGGAANEKLFF	TGTGCCAGCAGTGGGGGAGGGGCGGCTAATGAAAAACTGTTTTTT
-	TRBV11-2	-	TRBJ1-2	CASSIPLGGYTF	TGTGCCAGCAGTATCCCACTCGGGGGCTACACCTTC
-	TRBV5-1	-	TRBJ2-7	CASSLASSFYEQYF	TGCGCCAGCAGCTTGGCGAGTAGCTTCTACGAGCAGTACTTC
-	TRBV19	TRBD1	TRBJ1-5	CASSMGQLNQPQHF	TGTGCCAGTAGTATGGGACAGCTCAATCAGCCCCAGCATTTT
-	TRBV5-1	-	TRBJ2-3	CASSSVDTDTQYF	TGCGCCAGCAGCTCCGTCGACACAGATACGCAGTATTTT
-	TRBV27	TRBD2	TRBJ2-2	CASSLTFWGLAKDGELFF	TGTGCCAGCAGTTTGACATTCTGGGGACTAGCGAAGGACGGGGAGCTGTTTTTT
-	TRBV18	-	TRBJ2-1	CASSRSGGPYNEQFF	TGTGCCAGCTCACGGTCCGGAGGGCCATACAATGAGCAGTTCTTC
-	TRBV18	-	TRBJ2-7	CASSREVGPYEQYF	TGTGCCAGCTCTCGAGAAGTGGGGCCCTACGAGCAGTACTTC
-	TRBV7-9	-	TRBJ2-3	CASSFSGTDTQYF	TGTGCCAGCAGCTTTTCTGGCACAGATACGCAGTATTTT
-	TRBV11-3	-	TRBJ1-1	CASSLDAGNTEAFF	TGTGCCAGCAGCTTAGATGCAGGTAACACTGAAGCTTTCTTT
-	TRBV30	-	TRBJ1-1	CAWRHDSYTEAFF	TGTGCCTGGAGACACGACAGCTACACTGAAGCTTTCTTT
-	TRBV27	TRBD1	TRBJ2-2	CASSWGQGATGELFF	TGTGCCAGCAGTTGGGGGCAGGGGGCGACCGGGGAGCTGTTTTTT
-	TRBV6-5	-	TRBJ2-1	CASSYSDGTEQFF	TGTGCCAGCAGTTACTCGGACGGGACTGAGCAGTTCTTC
-	TRBV9	-	TRBJ1-5	CASSVEAGGNQPQHF	TGTGCCAGCAGCGTAGAGGCAGGAGGCAATCAGCCCCAGCATTTT
few	TRBV28	-	TRBJ1-1	CASSLGGSSNTEAFF	TGTGCCAGCAGTCTCGGAGGGTCCTCGAACACTGAAGCTTTCTTT
-	TRBV6-1	TRBD1	TRBJ1-2	CASSEGQGLAYGYTF	TGTGCCAGCAGTGAAGGACAGGGGTTAGCCTATGGCTACACCTTC
-	TRBV28	TRBD1	TRBJ1-5	CASSGRDRGPNQPQHF	TGTGCCAGCAGCGGGCGGGACAGGGGCCCCAATCAGCCCCAGCATTTT
-	TRBV30	-	TRBJ1-2	CAWSVGGGYTF	TGTGCCTGGAGTGTCGGCGGTGGCTACACCTTC
-	TRBV30	-	TRBJ1-1	CAWTVGRSFTEAFF	TGTGCCTGGACCGTGGGACGGTCTTTTACTGAAGCTTTCTTT
-	TRBV28	-	TRBJ1-4	CASRPSSGFHEKLFF	TGTGCCAGCAGGCCAAGTTCAGGGTTTCATGAAAAACTGTTTTTT
-	TRBV30	-	TRBJ1-5	CAWSPPGARADQPQHF	TGTGCCTGGAGTCCCCCCGGGGCCAGGGCCGATCAGCCCCAGCATTTT
once	TRBV6-6	-	TRBJ1-1	CASSASGVKSTEAFF	TGTGCCAGCAGTGCCTCGGGGGTAAAAAGCACTGAAGCTTTCTTT
-	TRBV28	TRBD1	TRBJ1-5	CASRVAGGDHQPQHF	TGTGCCAGCAGGGTGGCAGGGGGCGACCATCAGCCCCAGCATTTT
-	TRBV18	-	TRBJ1-1	CASSPGKDGAEAFF	TGTGCCAGCTCACCAGGCAAGGATGGGGCTGAAGCTTTCTTT
-	TRBV19	TRBD1	TRBJ1-2	CASSVRQGSFYGYTF	TGTGCCAGTAGTGTCCGACAGGGAAGCTTCTATGGCTACACCTTC
-	TRBV7-9	-	TRBJ2-2	CASSFSIPGELFF	TGTGCCAGCAGCTTCTCAATCCCCGGGGAGCTGTTTTTT
-	TRBV27	TRBD1	TRBJ2-3	CASKSRQGADTQYF	TGTGCCAGCAAGTCTCGACAGGGGGCAGATACGCAGTATTTT
-	TRBV2	-	TRBJ1-5	CASRGDSNQPQHF	TGTGCCAGCAGAGGGGACTCCAATCAGCCCCAGCATTTT
-	TRBV6-5	-	TRBJ1-2	CASSLGQLRGYGYTF	TGTGCCAGCAGCCTTGGACAGCTCCGAGGCTATGGCTACACCTTC
-	TRBV11-2	TRBD2	TRBJ2-5	CASRTGLAGGPETQYF	TGTGCCAGCAGGACCGGACTAGCGGGAGGGCCTGAGACCCAGTACTTC
-	TRBV9	TRBD2	TRBJ2-3	CASSVDVRLAGGSDTQYF	TGTGCCAGCAGCGTAGATGTGCGACTAGCGGGAGGATCAGATACGCAGTATTTT
-	TRBV7-3	-	TRBJ2-2	CASSSDGGTGELFF	TGTGCCAGCAGCTCCGATGGGGGGACCGGGGAGCTGTTTTTT
-	TRBV10-2	-	TRBJ2-1	CASSLSGTLYNEQFF	TGCGCCAGCAGTCTTAGCGGAACTCTCTACAATGAGCAGTTCTTC
-	TRBV29-1	TRBD1	TRBJ2-4	CSAGQGDSIQYF	TGCAGCGCCGGACAGGGGGATAGCATTCAGTACTTC
-	TRBV29-1	TRBD1	TRBJ2-3	CSVATGNPDTQYF	TGCAGCGTTGCGACAGGGAATCCAGATACGCAGTATTTT
-	TRBV6-5	TRBD1	TRBJ1-4	CASREGASEKLFF	TGTGCCAGCAGGGAGGGGGCGAGTGAAAAACTGTTTTTT
-	TRBV6-1	-	TRBJ2-7	CASSEDRLRSYEQYF	TGTGCCAGCAGTGAAGACAGGTTACGCTCCTACGAGCAGTACTTC
-	TRBV9	-	TRBJ2-7	CASSRRGENEQYF	TGTGCCAGCAGCCGTAGAGGGGAGAACGAGCAGTACTTC
once	TRBV10-2	-	TRBJ1-2	CASSERQGLTYGYTF	TGCGCCAGCAGTGAAAGGCAGGGCTTGACCTATGGCTACACCTTC
-	TRBV28	-	TRBJ2-1	CASSPRSRRGEQFF	TGTGCCAGCAGTCCTCGGAGCCGACGCGGTGAGCAGTTCTTC
-	TRBV11-1	TRBD2	TRBJ2-1	CASSPRTSGSFNEQFF	TGTGCCAGCAGCCCACGGACTAGCGGGAGTTTTAATGAGCAGTTCTTC
-	TRBV5-1	TRBD1	TRBJ2-1	CASSASGTGGYNEQFF	TGCGCCAGCAGCGCCTCCGGGACAGGGGGCTACAATGAGCAGTTCTTC
-	TRBV4-2	-	TRBJ2-4	CASSQSESTKNIQYF	TGTGCCAGCAGCCAATCGGAGTCGACCAAAAACATTCAGTACTTC
-	TRBV2	-	TRBJ2-7	CASGGTGNPYEQYF	TGTGCCAGCGGAGGGACTGGGAATCCCTACGAGCAGTACTTC
-	TRBV2	TRBD1	TRBJ1-2	CASSEGQYYGYTF	TGTGCCAGCAGTGAGGGACAGTACTATGGCTACACCTTC
-	TRBV9	-	TRBJ2-1	CASSVGGAYNEQFF	TGTGCCAGCAGCGTAGGCGGGGCTTACAATGAGCAGTTCTTC
once	TRBV28	TRBD2	TRBJ2-5	CASSLSGAQETQYF	TGTGCCAGCAGTCTCAGCGGGGCACAAGAGACCCAGTACTTC
-	TRBV7-2	-	TRBJ1-2	CASSLVGGLGYTF	TGTGCCAGCAGCTTAGTTGGGGGTCTTGGCTACACCTTC
-	TRBV9	TRBD1	TRBJ1-3	CASSSTGGENPHTIYF	TGTGCCAGCAGCTCAACAGGGGGCGAGAATCCACACACCATATATTTT
-	TRBV28	TRBD2	TRBJ2-1	CASSRISGVEQFF	TGTGCCAGCAGCCGAATCAGCGGGGTTGAGCAGTTCTTC
once	TRBV25-1	-	TRBJ1-2	CASSDLWGYTF	TGTGCCAGCAGTGATCTATGGGGCTACACCTTC
-	TRBV7-2	TRBD1	TRBJ1-2	CASSQQGADYGYTF	TGTGCCAGCAGCCAACAGGGGGCGGACTATGGCTACACCTTC
-	TRBV29-1	TRBD1	TRBJ2-7	CSFRGWDRDEQYF	TGCAGCTTCCGTGGCTGGGACAGGGACGAGCAGTACTTC
-	TRBV5-1	-	TRBJ1-4	CASRGGDITDEKLFF	TGCGCCAGCAGAGGAGGGGACATTACCGATGAAAAACTGTTTTTT
once	TRBV11-2	-	TRBJ1-4	CASSLLRSSEKLFF	TGTGCCAGCAGCTTACTAAGGTCCTCCGAAAAACTGTTTTTT
-	TRBV14	TRBD2	TRBJ2-5	CASSPEWGIAGGPAETQYF	TGTGCCAGCAGCCCAGAGTGGGGAATAGCGGGAGGGCCGGCCGAGACCCAGTACTTC